Presented here are 8 T cell receptor beta chains from one specimen sequenced in a study of blood T cells in healthy people across ages. Combining a sample-barcoded 5' primer with a J-beta primer mix, a second PCR ran for about 6 to 12 cycles. Via MiXCR, TCRdb re-called the 5' RACE reads, giving one row per CDR3 protein. Counted here are approximately 600,000 distinct CDR3 sequences, about 54% occurring once; the ten biggest clones make up roughly 34%. Sequencing used blood. The receptors derive from a man aged 60 to 75 in good health.

V gene TRBV7-9 combines with J gene TRBJ2-6, with D unresolved. Trimming took 2 bases from V and 0 from J, leaving 5 bases between them. The CDR3 loop spans 15 amino acids. In germline, CDR1 is SEHNR, CDR2 FQNEAQ (reference sequence). The CDR3: CASSLFPSGANVLTF. The CDR3, as DNA: TGTGCCAGCAGCTTATTCCCCTCTGGGGCCAACGTCCTGACTTTC.

The chain combines TRBV5-5 with TRBJ2-1; D remains ambiguous. Trimming took off 4 bases at V and 3 bases at J, with 14 bases between the two ends. Germline V gives CDR1 SGHKS, CDR2 YYEKEE (reference sequence). This CDR3 is 15 amino acids long. Here the CDR3 reads CASSLTVLDYNEQFF. The CDR3 nucleotides are TGTGCCAGCAGCCTAACAGTACTGGACTACAATGAGCAGTTCTTC.

The V call is TRBV28, the J call TRBJ2-4, with D unresolved. This CDR3 is built from 13 residues. The germline V gene has CDR1 MDHEN and CDR2 SYDVKM. V was shortened by 7 bases and J by 8 bases, with 15 bases between the two germline ends. The CDR3 protein is CASNPPGLHIQYF. The DNA for the CDR3 is TGTGCCAGCAATCCCCCAGGTTTGCACATTCAGTACTTC. Full variable domain (missing parts from reference TRBV28 and TRBJ2-4): DVKVTQSSRYLVKRTGEKVFLECVQDMDHENMFWYRQDPGLGLRLIYFSYDVKMKEKGDIPEGYSVSREKKERFSLILESASTNQTSMYLCASNPPGLHIQYFGAGTRLSVL.

The chain employs TRBV19 and TRBJ2-3, with a weak D call TRBD2 (5 bases). CDR1 and CDR2 (germline): LNHDA, SQIVND (reference sequence). The CDR3 is 15 amino acids. Trimming stripped 5 bases from V and 1 base from J, with 13 bases between. The CDR3 DNA reads as TGTGCCAGTAGTGCACAACCGGAGGGCACAGATACGCAGTATTTT. Its protein product is CASSAQPEGTDTQYF.

The chain uses TRBV7-9 and TRBJ1-1, with unresolved D. CDR1 SEHNR and CDR2 FQNEAQ come from the germline V gene (reference sequence). This CDR3 region has 11 residues. Trimming took off 11 bases at V and 1 base at J, with 8 bases between the two ends. This CDR3 is CAGETNTEAFF. CDR3 bases: TGTGCCGGAGAAACGAACACTGAAGCTTTCTTT.

This clonotype has only a few counts. The chain joins TRBV10-3 to TRBJ1-1; a possible D gene is TRBD1 (6 bases). This CDR3 region has 17 residues. V gave up 3 bases and J gave up 5 bases, with 22 bases separating them. Germline V CDR1 and CDR2: ENHRY, SYGVKD. Here the CDR3 reads CAISDLLPTTGWTEAFF. As DNA, the CDR3 is TGTGCCATCAGTGACCTACTCCCCACTACAGGGTGGACTGAAGCTTTCTTT.

This rearrangement joins TRBV5-5 to TRBJ1-6; possible D gene TRBD1, 5 bases. The CDR3 runs to 17 residues. The germline V gene encodes CDR1 SGHKS and CDR2 YYEKEE (reference sequence). The V end was cut by 4 bases, the J end by 1 base, with 15 bases between. The CDR3: CASSGTQRGSYNSPLHF. DNA of the CDR3: TGTGCCAGCAGCGGGACCCAGCGGGGGTCCTATAATTCACCCCTCCACTTT. Full variable domain (missing parts from reference TRBV5-5 and TRBJ1-6): DAGVTQSPTHLIKTRGQQVTLRCSPISGHKSVSWYQQVLGQGPQFIFQYYEKEERGRGNFPDRFSARQFPNYSSELNVNALLLGDSALYLCASSGTQRGSYNSPLHFGNGTRLTVT.

The chain couples TRBV7-8 to TRBJ2-1, with TRBD1 identical over 11 bases. J lost 8 bases, V lost 3 bases, and 6 bases had no gene match. Germline CDR1 is SGHVS and CDR2 is FQNEAQ. This CDR3 is 15 amino acids long. The DNA for the CDR3 is TGTGCCAGCAGCTTGGGACAGGGGGGCTTGGATGAGCAGTTCTTC. Translation: CASSLGQGGLDEQFF.